This TCR beta chain emerged from a study of PD-1 blockade in classical Hodgkin lymphoma (dated by TCRdb to 2019 to 2021). About the full investigation: Nivolumab dosing was 3 mg/kg intravenously every 2 weeks, continuing until either disease progression or unacceptable toxicity. The study used CyTOF and TCR beta sequencing to define a peripheral blood immune signature of response to PD-1 blockade in classical Hodgkin lymphoma.

Regarding this clone: What this receptor recognizes is not known. No base-level quality is on record; no much larger clone is a single base apart.

From cysteine to phenylalanine, the CDR3 is 20 amino acids long. The DNA shown is the 60-base CDR3, in frame from base 1. According to the germline V gene, CDR1 reads MDHEN and CDR2 reads SYDVKM. The trim is 3 bases for V and 0 bases for J, with a gap of 24 bases between the germline ends. What the study reported, not specific to this receptor: Lower diversity was observed in patients in whom nivolumab was started less than 1 year after ASCT, and these patients were excluded from later analyses so that confounding by immune reconstitution would be avoided. A significant rise by C4D1 was seen in CD4+ but not CD8+ TCR diversity (p=0.0027 vs p=0.16), with the rise being most apparent in complete responders (p=0.02). The study covered only a single clinical trial cohort, and the causes of the repertoire differences, possibly disease activity or prior therapy, were still not defined. Among trial patients, those achieving complete response had baseline diversity similar to that of newly diagnosed patients, while diversity was significantly lower in partial responders and progressors. Baseline TCR diversity was reported to be lower in newly diagnosed patients than in healthy donors and to be lower still in relapsed/refractory patients.

In the paper's terms, the time point label means: cycle 1 day 1 (C1D1), immediately before nivolumab initiation. Every trial patient had relapsed after autologous stem cell transplantation, and cohorts A, B and C differed in prior brentuximab vedotin exposure. A total of roughly 60 patients with relapsed/refractory classical Hodgkin lymphoma made up the trial cohort, and each patient's best overall response was complete response, partial response or progressive disease. In the multi-cohort phase II CheckMate 205 trial, trial patients received single-agent nivolumab. An independent review committee assessed best overall response using the 2007 International Working Group response criteria. Trial PBMCs were collected just before the start of nivolumab (C1D1) and during therapy at cycle 2 day 1 and cycle 4 day 1. Peripheral blood was collected in 8 mL Vacutainer Cell Preparation Tubes, from which PBMCs were isolated by centrifugation and then cryopreserved.

Genomic DNA was isolated using the Qiagen DNeasy kit from unsorted PBMCs as well as from negatively selected CD4+ and CD8+ fractions. Using primers that anneal to V and J segments, immunoSEQ multiplex PCR amplified the TCR beta CDR3 regions. A synthetic immune receptor repertoire was used to minimize amplification bias, and any residual bias was removed computationally once sequencing was done. Under the source paper's analysis protocol: Custom Python scripts were used to quantify repertoire diversity as the Shannon entropy index. Unsorted, CD4+ and CD8+ repertoires were analyzed separately, except in combined analyses where CD4+ and CD8+ sequences were merged in silico. Clonal expansion was defined as a frequency increase of at least 2-fold after treatment compared with C1D1, and clones undetected at baseline were assigned a pseudocount of 0.5. Clones with 0 or 1 copy at C1D1 were defined as singleton clones, while clones with 2 or more copies were defined as non-singleton clones. Clones expanded in unsorted samples were labelled as CD4+, CD8+ or unknown by matching protein sequences in sorted samples from the same patient. Wilcoxon tests were applied to paired samples to test diversity changes from C1D1 to C4D1. TCRdb took over this immuneACCESS table, retaining in-frame rearrangements with V and J assigned. Such tables are incomplete; in checked studies, under half of the missing clones stem from an unresolved V gene, and the remainder is unexplained. V, J and clone size are those of that table, while D and trimming were read from the DNA. The sample table shows 65,000 to 95,000 clones, and about nine tenths are seen once. The biggest ten clones account for roughly a fifth of the sample.

The TCR sequence derives from a human donor with classical Hodgkin lymphoma. The material sequenced was peripheral blood mononuclear cells (PBMCs), taken at baseline. The V and J segments used are TRBV28 and TRBJ1-3; the D gene is perhaps TRBD1, on 5 matching bases. The CDR3: CASSLIQGAGKGFSGNTIYF. The DNA is TGTGCCAGCAGTTTGATACAAGGGGCAGGGAAGGGTTTCTCTGGAAACACCATATATTTT.